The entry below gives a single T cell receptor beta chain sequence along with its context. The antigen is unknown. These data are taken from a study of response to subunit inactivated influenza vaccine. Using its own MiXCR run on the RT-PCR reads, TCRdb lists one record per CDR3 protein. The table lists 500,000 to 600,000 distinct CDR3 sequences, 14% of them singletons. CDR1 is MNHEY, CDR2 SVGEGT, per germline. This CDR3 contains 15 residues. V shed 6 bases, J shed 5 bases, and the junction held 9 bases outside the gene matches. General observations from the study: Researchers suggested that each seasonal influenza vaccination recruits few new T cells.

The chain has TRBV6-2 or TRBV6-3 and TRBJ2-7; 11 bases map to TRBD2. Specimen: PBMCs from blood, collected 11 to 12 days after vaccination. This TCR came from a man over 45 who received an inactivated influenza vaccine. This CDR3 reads CASRRDLAGGNEQYF. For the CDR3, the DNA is TGTGCCAGCAGAAGAGATCTAGCGGGAGGTAACGAGCAGTACTTC.